This TCR beta chain was sequenced for a study of patients and donors after allogeneic stem cell transplantation. TCRdb independently ran MiXCR on the RT-PCR reads; one entry per CDR3 protein. This sample has 90,000 to 130,000 distinct CDR3 sequences; roughly 37% occur once, and the top ten carry around 30%. Trimming removed 5 bases from V and 0 bases from J, with 5 bases in between. The length of the CDR3 is 13 residues. Germline V gene sequence: CDR1 MNHEY, CDR2 SVGAGI. The chain carries TRBV6-5 and TRBJ1-3, with D hard to call. The clonotype originates from a human donor who was either an allogeneic HSCT recipient or a stem cell or donor lymphocyte infusion donor (not recorded which). It is not recorded whose cells these are; they may come from a transplant donor. Specimen: blood, either unsorted or a sorted T cell fraction (not recorded which). In DNA, the CDR3 is TGTGCCAGCAGTCGCCGCTCTGGAAACACCATATATTTT. Amino acid sequence: CASSRRSGNTIYF.